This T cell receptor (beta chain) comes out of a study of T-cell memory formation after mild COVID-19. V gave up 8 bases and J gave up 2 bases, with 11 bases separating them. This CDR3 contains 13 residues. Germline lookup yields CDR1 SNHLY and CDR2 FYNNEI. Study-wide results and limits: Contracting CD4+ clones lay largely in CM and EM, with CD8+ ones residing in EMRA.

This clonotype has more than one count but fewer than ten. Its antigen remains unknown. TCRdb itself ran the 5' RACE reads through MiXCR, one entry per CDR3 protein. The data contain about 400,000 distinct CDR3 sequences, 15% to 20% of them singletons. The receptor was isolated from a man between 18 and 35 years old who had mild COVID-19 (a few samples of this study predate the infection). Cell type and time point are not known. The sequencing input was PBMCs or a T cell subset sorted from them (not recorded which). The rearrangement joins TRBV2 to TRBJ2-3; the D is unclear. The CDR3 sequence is CASRPGPTDTQYF. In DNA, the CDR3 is TGTGCCAGCCGGCCGGGCCCCACAGATACGCAGTATTTT.